The rows below give T cell receptor beta chains drawn from one sample of a study of spatial heterogeneity in lung cancer. MiXCR, applied by TCRdb to the 5' RACE reads, yields one record per CDR3 protein. The sample has some 10,000 distinct CDR3 sequences, roughly a tenth seen once. This specimen was PBMCs, taken at follow-up. These receptors all stem from a female donor with early-stage non-small cell lung cancer. The CDR3 runs from the conserved cysteine through the conserved F or W. The D gene is left open where the match is weak. Expanded clones get a size class; other rows say once, few or many, or leave the size out.

V gene: TRBV6-6; J gene: TRBJ2-7; clone size: many; D gene: .; CDR3 DNA: TGTGCCAGCAGCCGACCCCGTAACGAGCAGTACTTC; CDR3 protein: CASSRPRNEQYF
V gene: TRBV7-2; J gene: TRBJ2-1; clone size: many; D gene: .; CDR3 DNA: TGTGCCAGCAGCTCCAGATTCGAGAACTACAATGAGCAGTTCTTC; CDR3 protein: CASSSRFENYNEQFF
V gene: TRBV6-6; J gene: TRBJ2-1; clone size: .; D gene: TRBD2; CDR3 DNA: TGTGCCAGCAGACCATCACTAGCGGGAAAATTCTTC; CDR3 protein: CASRPSLAGKFF
V gene: TRBV6-6; J gene: TRBJ2-2; clone size: .; D gene: TRBD1; CDR3 DNA: TGTGCCAGCAGCCTCTTGGGGACAGGGGGCCTTACCGGGGAGCTGTTTTTT; CDR3 protein: CASSLLGTGGLTGELFF
V gene: TRBV20-1; J gene: TRBJ2-5; clone size: medium-sized; D gene: .; CDR3 DNA: TGCAGCTGCCCTCCGGTGAGGGGGACGGGGGAGACCCAGTACTTC; CDR3 protein: CSCPPVRGTGETQYF
V gene: TRBV7-9; J gene: TRBJ1-2; clone size: many; D gene: .; CDR3 DNA: TGTGCCAGCAGCTCGGGCAGGGCGGCTGGCTACACCTTC; CDR3 protein: CASSSGRAAGYTF
V gene: TRBV7-9; J gene: TRBJ1-1; clone size: many; D gene: TRBD1; CDR3 DNA: TGTGCCAGCAGCTTGACAGGGGGGAGGGCTGAAGCTTTCTTT; CDR3 protein: CASSLTGGRAEAFF
V gene: TRBV23-1; J gene: TRBJ2-7; clone size: many; D gene: .; CDR3 DNA: TGCGCCAGCAGTCAATCCCCCGGAGGTAGGGGCAGCCACGAGCAGTACTTC; CDR3 protein: CASSQSPGGRGSHEQYF
V gene: TRBV6-2/TRBV6-3; J gene: TRBJ2-1; clone size: many; D gene: .; CDR3 DNA: TGTGCCAGCAGTTACACAGTGGGGCGACGCGTGATTGAGCAGTTCTTC; CDR3 protein: CASSYTVGRRVIEQFF
V gene: TRBV28; J gene: TRBJ2-1; clone size: many; D gene: TRBD2; CDR3 DNA: TGTGCCAGCGAGAGACTAGCGGGAGACAATGAGCAGTTCTTC; CDR3 protein: CASERLAGDNEQFF
V gene: TRBV10-3; J gene: TRBJ2-7; clone size: many; D gene: TRBD2; CDR3 DNA: TGTGCCATCAGTGGGACTAGTTCCGAGCAGTACTTC; CDR3 protein: CAISGTSSEQYF
V gene: TRBV7-3; J gene: TRBJ2-1; clone size: many; D gene: TRBD2; CDR3 DNA: TGTGCCAGCAGCTTAATCGCCCCGGGACTAGCGGGAGGGCACAATGAGCAGTTCTTC; CDR3 protein: CASSLIAPGLAGGHNEQFF
V gene: TRBV6-5; J gene: TRBJ1-1; clone size: .; D gene: TRBD1; CDR3 DNA: TGTGCCAGCAGTTACCGGGACAGGGTCACTGAAGCTTTCTTT; CDR3 protein: CASSYRDRVTEAFF
V gene: TRBV12-3/TRBV12-4; J gene: TRBJ2-1; clone size: .; D gene: .; CDR3 DNA: TGTGCCAGCAGTGAATTTACAGTAGAAGTTCCCTACAATGAGCAGTTCTTC; CDR3 protein: CASSEFTVEVPYNEQFF
V gene: TRBV29-1; J gene: TRBJ1-5; clone size: .; D gene: .; CDR3 DNA: TGCAGCGTTGGAGACCGTGTCAATCAGCCCCAGCATTTT; CDR3 protein: CSVGDRVNQPQHF
V gene: TRBV7-2; J gene: TRBJ2-7; clone size: many; D gene: .; CDR3 DNA: TGTGCCAGCAGCAGATACAGCCACGAGCAGTACTTC; CDR3 protein: CASSRYSHEQYF
V gene: TRBV28; J gene: TRBJ2-7; clone size: .; D gene: TRBD1; CDR3 DNA: TGTGCCAGCAGTTTAGTGACAGGGTCCTACGAGCAGTACTTC; CDR3 protein: CASSLVTGSYEQYF
V gene: TRBV28; J gene: TRBJ2-3; clone size: many; D gene: TRBD2; CDR3 DNA: TGTGCCAGCAGTTTATTGCGGGAGGTGGTAGATACGCAGTATTTT; CDR3 protein: CASSLLREVVDTQYF
V gene: TRBV6-1; J gene: TRBJ1-1; clone size: many; D gene: .; CDR3 DNA: TGTGCCAGCAGTGAAGATGGAGGGATGGGCACTGAAGCTTTCTTT; CDR3 protein: CASSEDGGMGTEAFF
V gene: TRBV7-9; J gene: TRBJ2-1; clone size: many; D gene: .; CDR3 DNA: TGTGCCAGCAGCTTAGACGCCAGGGGCCACTCCTACAATGAGCAGTTCTTC; CDR3 protein: CASSLDARGHSYNEQFF
V gene: TRBV6-5; J gene: TRBJ2-6; clone size: few; D gene: TRBD2; CDR3 DNA: TGTGCCAGCCGGGCGGGAGGCTCTGGGGCCAACGTCCTGACTTTC; CDR3 protein: CASRAGGSGANVLTF
V gene: TRBV11-1; J gene: TRBJ2-7; clone size: few; D gene: TRBD1; CDR3 DNA: TGTGCCAGCAGCCCCAACAGGGGGTCCTACGAGCAGTACTTC; CDR3 protein: CASSPNRGSYEQYF
V gene: TRBV28; J gene: TRBJ1-5; clone size: many; D gene: TRBD1; CDR3 DNA: TGTGCCAGCAAACAGGGGGGCTATAGCAATCAGCCCCAGCATTTT; CDR3 protein: CASKQGGYSNQPQHF
V gene: TRBV7-9; J gene: TRBJ2-3; clone size: many; D gene: .; CDR3 DNA: TGTGCCAGCAGCTTTGGGGGGGATACGCAGTATTTT; CDR3 protein: CASSFGGDTQYF
V gene: TRBV20-1; J gene: TRBJ1-1; clone size: many; D gene: TRBD1; CDR3 DNA: TGCAGTGCGACAGGGGGCTCAATGAACACTGAAGCTTTCTTT; CDR3 protein: CSATGGSMNTEAFF
V gene: TRBV5-1; J gene: TRBJ2-1; clone size: many; D gene: TRBD1; CDR3 DNA: TGCGCCAGCAATACCCTACAGGGGTACAATGAGCAGTTCTTC; CDR3 protein: CASNTLQGYNEQFF
V gene: TRBV7-9; J gene: TRBJ2-1; clone size: many; D gene: .; CDR3 DNA: TGTGCCAGCAGCTTAGACGGCCGGAGCTCCTACAATGAGCAGTTCTTC; CDR3 protein: CASSLDGRSSYNEQFF
V gene: TRBV27; J gene: TRBJ2-1; clone size: many; D gene: .; CDR3 DNA: TGTGCCAGCAGTCCCTTTGGATCCTACAATGAGCAGTTCTTC; CDR3 protein: CASSPFGSYNEQFF
V gene: TRBV23-1; J gene: TRBJ2-6; clone size: many; D gene: .; CDR3 DNA: TGCGCCAGCAGTCCTAGCTCTGGGGCCAACGTCCTGACTTTC; CDR3 protein: CASSPSSGANVLTF
V gene: TRBV28; J gene: TRBJ2-7; clone size: many; D gene: .; CDR3 DNA: TGTGCCAGCAGCTCCTCCGGGACAAACACCTACGAGCAGTACTTC; CDR3 protein: CASSSSGTNTYEQYF
V gene: TRBV10-2; J gene: TRBJ2-3; clone size: .; D gene: .; CDR3 DNA: TGCGCCAGCAGTCACCTGCGCGATACGCAGTATTTT; CDR3 protein: CASSHLRDTQYF
V gene: TRBV7-9; J gene: TRBJ1-2; clone size: medium-sized; D gene: .; CDR3 DNA: TGTGCCAGCAGCTTAGACCGTGGTGGATCTAACTATGGCTACACCTTC; CDR3 protein: CASSLDRGGSNYGYTF
V gene: TRBV7-2; J gene: TRBJ2-3; clone size: few; D gene: .; CDR3 DNA: TGTGCCAGCACAGGAGGCCCGTCCACAGATACGCAGTATTTT; CDR3 protein: CASTGGPSTDTQYF
V gene: TRBV20-1; J gene: TRBJ2-1; clone size: .; D gene: .; CDR3 DNA: TGCAGTGCTAGAGGAGCCAGGCAAGGGTACAATGAGCAGTTCTTC; CDR3 protein: CSARGARQGYNEQFF
V gene: TRBV18; J gene: TRBJ2-2; clone size: few; D gene: .; CDR3 DNA: TGTGCCAGCTCACCAGGGGGTAACACCGGGGAGCTGTTTTTT; CDR3 protein: CASSPGGNTGELFF
V gene: TRBV12-3/TRBV12-4; J gene: TRBJ1-4; clone size: many; D gene: TRBD1; CDR3 DNA: TGTGCCAGCAGTTCAGGACAGGGAGGGGGAAAACTGTTTTTT; CDR3 protein: CASSSGQGGGKLFF
V gene: TRBV10-3; J gene: TRBJ2-3; clone size: many; D gene: .; CDR3 DNA: TGTGCCATCAGTGAATTGGAAGATACGCAGTATTTT; CDR3 protein: CAISELEDTQYF
V gene: TRBV20-1; J gene: TRBJ2-7; clone size: .; D gene: .; CDR3 DNA: TGCAGTGCTAGAGGTTGGGGTACCTACGAGCAGTACTTC; CDR3 protein: CSARGWGTYEQYF
V gene: TRBV11-2; J gene: TRBJ2-1; clone size: many; D gene: .; CDR3 DNA: TGTGCCAGCAGCTTCAGTAACAATGAGCAGTTCTTC; CDR3 protein: CASSFSNNEQFF
V gene: TRBV6-5; J gene: TRBJ2-6; clone size: .; D gene: .; CDR3 DNA: TGTGCCAGCAGTATACAGGGCACCCCTGGGGCCAACGTCCTGACTTTC; CDR3 protein: CASSIQGTPGANVLTF
V gene: TRBV5-1; J gene: TRBJ2-3; clone size: many; D gene: .; CDR3 DNA: TGCGCCAGCAGCTGGACCGAGAGACAAGCCGTTGGAGATACGCAGTATTTT; CDR3 protein: CASSWTERQAVGDTQYF
V gene: TRBV7-2; J gene: TRBJ2-7; clone size: many; D gene: .; CDR3 DNA: TGTGCCAGCAGCTTAGGGACGGGATCCGAGCAGTACTTC; CDR3 protein: CASSLGTGSEQYF
V gene: TRBV29-1; J gene: TRBJ1-5; clone size: medium-sized; D gene: .; CDR3 DNA: TGCAGCGCCCGGGACAACTACAATCAGCCCCAGCATTTT; CDR3 protein: CSARDNYNQPQHF
V gene: TRBV5-1; J gene: TRBJ1-4; clone size: many; D gene: .; CDR3 DNA: TGCGCCAGCAGCTTGGCAGGGCGCAGTGAAAAACTGTTTTTT; CDR3 protein: CASSLAGRSEKLFF
V gene: TRBV6-6; J gene: TRBJ2-2; clone size: many; D gene: .; CDR3 DNA: TGTGCCAGCAGTTACCCGCGAGGACCGAGGGGGACCGGGGAGCTGTTTTTT; CDR3 protein: CASSYPRGPRGTGELFF
V gene: TRBV28; J gene: TRBJ2-1; clone size: once; D gene: TRBD2; CDR3 DNA: TGTGCCAGCAGTTTCAGGGGCGGGAGGGCCTACAATGAGCAGTTCTTC; CDR3 protein: CASSFRGGRAYNEQFF
V gene: TRBV9; J gene: TRBJ1-6; clone size: many; D gene: .; CDR3 DNA: TGTGCCAGCAGCGCAGCGCTGTCGCCCTATAATTCACCCCTCCACTTT; CDR3 protein: CASSAALSPYNSPLHF
V gene: TRBV28; J gene: TRBJ2-5; clone size: many; D gene: TRBD1; CDR3 DNA: TGTGCCAGCAGTGATCCCAGGGACAGGGAGGAGACCCAGTACTTC; CDR3 protein: CASSDPRDREETQYF
V gene: TRBV5-1; J gene: TRBJ2-4; clone size: many; D gene: .; CDR3 DNA: TGCGCCAGCAGCGCCCTCGGAATAGCCAAAAACATTCAGTACTTC; CDR3 protein: CASSALGIAKNIQYF
V gene: TRBV7-2; J gene: TRBJ1-5; clone size: many; D gene: .; CDR3 DNA: TGTGCCAGCAGCTTAGGAGGTTGGCAGCCCCAGCATTTT; CDR3 protein: CASSLGGWQPQHF
V gene: TRBV11-2; J gene: TRBJ2-3; clone size: many; D gene: .; CDR3 DNA: TGTGCCAGCAGCTCGGATGGGGATGGGAGTACAGATACGCAGTATTTT; CDR3 protein: CASSSDGDGSTDTQYF
V gene: TRBV10-3; J gene: TRBJ2-7; clone size: many; D gene: TRBD2; CDR3 DNA: TGTGCCATCAGTGACCCGGGGGGGACTTCCTACGAGCAGTACTTC; CDR3 protein: CAISDPGGTSYEQYF